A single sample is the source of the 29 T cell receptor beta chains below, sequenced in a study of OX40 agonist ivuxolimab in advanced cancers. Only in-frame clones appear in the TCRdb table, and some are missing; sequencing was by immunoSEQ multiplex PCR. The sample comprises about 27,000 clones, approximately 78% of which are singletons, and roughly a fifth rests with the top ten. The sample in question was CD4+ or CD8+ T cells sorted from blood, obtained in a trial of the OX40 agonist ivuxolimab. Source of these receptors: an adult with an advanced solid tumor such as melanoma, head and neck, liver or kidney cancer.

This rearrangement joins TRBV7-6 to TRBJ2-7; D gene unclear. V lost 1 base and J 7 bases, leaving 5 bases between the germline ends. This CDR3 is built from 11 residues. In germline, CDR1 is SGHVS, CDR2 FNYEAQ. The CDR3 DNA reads TGTGCCAGCAGCTTAGGAGAGGAGCAGTACTTC. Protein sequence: CASSLGEEQYF.

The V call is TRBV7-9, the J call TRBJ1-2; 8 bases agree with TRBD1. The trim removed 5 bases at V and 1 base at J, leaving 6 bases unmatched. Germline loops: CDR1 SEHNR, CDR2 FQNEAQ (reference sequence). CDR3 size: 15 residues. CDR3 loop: CASSRQGSFNYGYTF. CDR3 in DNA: TGTGCCAGCAGCCGACAGGGGAGCTTTAACTATGGCTACACCTTC.

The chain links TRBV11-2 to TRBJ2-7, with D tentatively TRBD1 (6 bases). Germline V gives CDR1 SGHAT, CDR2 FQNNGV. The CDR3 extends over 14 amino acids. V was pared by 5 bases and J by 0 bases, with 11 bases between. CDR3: CASSPGQNSYEQYF. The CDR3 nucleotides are TGTGCCAGCAGCCCCGGACAGAACTCCTACGAGCAGTACTTC. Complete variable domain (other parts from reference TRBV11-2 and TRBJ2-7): EAGVAQSPRYKIIEKRQSVAFWCNPISGHATLYWYQQILGQGPKLLIQFQNNGVVDDSQLPKDRFSAERLKGVDSTLKIQPAKLEDSAVYLCASSPGQNSYEQYFGPGTRLTVT.

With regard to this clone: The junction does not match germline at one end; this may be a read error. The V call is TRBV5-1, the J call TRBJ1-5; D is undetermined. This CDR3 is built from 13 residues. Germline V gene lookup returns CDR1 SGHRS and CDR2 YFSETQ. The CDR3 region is CASSLGSTEPQHF. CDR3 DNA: TGTGCCAGCAGCTTGGGATCGACGGAACCCCAGCATTTT.

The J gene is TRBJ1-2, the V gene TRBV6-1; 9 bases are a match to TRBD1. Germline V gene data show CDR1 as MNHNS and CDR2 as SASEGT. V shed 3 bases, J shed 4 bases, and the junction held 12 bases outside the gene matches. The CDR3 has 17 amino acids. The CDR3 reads CASSEFRDRALLYGYTF. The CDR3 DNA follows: TGTGCCAGCAGTGAGTTCCGGGACAGGGCTCTTCTCTATGGCTACACCTTC.

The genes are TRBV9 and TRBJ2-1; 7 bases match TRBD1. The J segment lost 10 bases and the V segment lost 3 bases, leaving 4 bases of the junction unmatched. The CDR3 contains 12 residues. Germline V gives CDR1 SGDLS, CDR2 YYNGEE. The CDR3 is CASSDEGAEQFF. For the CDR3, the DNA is TGTGCCAGCAGCGACGAGGGGGCCGAGCAGTTCTTC.

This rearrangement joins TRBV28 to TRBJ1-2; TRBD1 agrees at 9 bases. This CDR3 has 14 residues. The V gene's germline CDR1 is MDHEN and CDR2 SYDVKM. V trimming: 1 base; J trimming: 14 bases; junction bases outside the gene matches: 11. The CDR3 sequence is CASSLSGQGWWVTF. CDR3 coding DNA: TGTGCCAGCAGTTTATCGGGACAGGGATGGTGGGTGACCTTC.

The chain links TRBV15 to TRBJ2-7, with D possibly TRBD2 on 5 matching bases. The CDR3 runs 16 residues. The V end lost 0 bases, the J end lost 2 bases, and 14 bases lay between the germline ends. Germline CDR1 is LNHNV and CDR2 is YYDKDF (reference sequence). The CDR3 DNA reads TGTGCCACCAGCAGAGAAAACATAGAGGGTCCCTACGAGCAGTACTTC. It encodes CATSRENIEGPYEQYF. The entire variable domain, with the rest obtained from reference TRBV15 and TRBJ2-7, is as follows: DAMVIQNPRYQVTQFGKPVTLSCSQTLNHNVMYWYQQKSSQAPKLLFHYYDKDFNNEADTPDNFQSRRPNTSFCFLDIRSPGLGDTAMYLCATSRENIEGPYEQYFGPGTRLTVT.

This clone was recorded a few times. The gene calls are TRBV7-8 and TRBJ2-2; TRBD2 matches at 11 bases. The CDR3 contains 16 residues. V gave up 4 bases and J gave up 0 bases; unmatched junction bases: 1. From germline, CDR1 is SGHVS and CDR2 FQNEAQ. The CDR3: CASSSSGGPNTGELFF. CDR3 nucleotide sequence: TGTGCCAGCAGCTCTAGCGGGGGGCCGAACACCGGGGAGCTGTTTTTT. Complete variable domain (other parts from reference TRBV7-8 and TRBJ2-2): GAGVSQSPRYKVAKRGQDVALRCDPISGHVSLFWYQQALGQGPEFLTYFQNEAQLDKSGLPSDRFFAERPEGSVSTLKIQRTQQEDSAVYLCASSSSGGPNTGELFFGEGSRLTVL.

The DNA of the CDR3 is TGTGCCAGCAGCACGGGACAGGGGAACACTGAAGCTTTCTTT. Residues: CASSTGQGNTEAFF. The chain has TRBV7-9 and TRBJ1-1; 9 bases map to TRBD1. J lost 1 base, V lost 5 bases, and 2 bases had no gene match. CDR1 is SEHNR and CDR2 is FQNEAQ in the germline V gene (reference sequence). The CDR3 extends over 14 amino acids.

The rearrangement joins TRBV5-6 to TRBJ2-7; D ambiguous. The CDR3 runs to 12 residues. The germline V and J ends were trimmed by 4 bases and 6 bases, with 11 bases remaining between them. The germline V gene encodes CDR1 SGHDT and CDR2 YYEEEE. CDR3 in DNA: TGTGCCAGCAGCGTGTTGTGGGCCGAGCAGTACTTC. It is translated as CASSVLWAEQYF. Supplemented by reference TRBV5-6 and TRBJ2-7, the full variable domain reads DAGVTQSPTHLIKTRGQQVTLRCSPKSGHDTVSWYQQALGQGPQFIFQYYEEEERQRGNFPDRFSGHQFPNYSSELNVNALLLGDSALYLCASSVLWAEQYFGPGTRLTVT.

The CDR3 is CASSTPGLPINEQFF. DNA for the CDR3: TGTGCCAGCAGTACACCGGGCCTACCCATCAATGAGCAGTTCTTC. The rearrangement joins TRBV28 to TRBJ2-1; no reliable D call. This CDR3 has 15 residues. Trimming removed 5 bases at V and 6 bases at J, with 17 bases between. Germline CDR1 and CDR2: MDHEN and SYDVKM.

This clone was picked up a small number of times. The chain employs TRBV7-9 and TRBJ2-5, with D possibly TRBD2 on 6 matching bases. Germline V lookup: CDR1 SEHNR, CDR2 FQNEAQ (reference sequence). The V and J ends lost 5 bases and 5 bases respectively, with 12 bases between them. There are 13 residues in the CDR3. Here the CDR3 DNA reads TGTGCCAGCAGCGGCAGGGAGGATGAGACCCAGTACTTC. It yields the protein CASSGREDETQYF.

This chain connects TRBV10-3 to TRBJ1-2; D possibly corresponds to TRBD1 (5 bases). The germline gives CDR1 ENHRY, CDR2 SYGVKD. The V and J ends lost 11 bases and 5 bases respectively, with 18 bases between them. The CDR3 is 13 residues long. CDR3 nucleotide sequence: TGTGCCGTTTGGGGCAGGGCAGAATATGGCTACACCTTC. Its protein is CAVWGRAEYGYTF.

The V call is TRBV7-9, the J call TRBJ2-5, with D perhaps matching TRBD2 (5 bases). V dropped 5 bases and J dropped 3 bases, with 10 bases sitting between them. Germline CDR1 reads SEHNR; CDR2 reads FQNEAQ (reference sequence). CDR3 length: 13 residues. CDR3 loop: CASSPEGKETQYF. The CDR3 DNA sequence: TGTGCCAGCAGCCCTGAGGGAAAAGAGACCCAGTACTTC.

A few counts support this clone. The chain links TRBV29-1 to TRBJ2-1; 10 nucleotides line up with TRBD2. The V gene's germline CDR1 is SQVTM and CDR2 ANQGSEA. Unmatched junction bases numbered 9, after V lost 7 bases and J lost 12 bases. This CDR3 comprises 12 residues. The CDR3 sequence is CSGTSGPSGQFF. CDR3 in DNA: TGCAGCGGGACTAGCGGACCCTCGGGGCAGTTCTTC.

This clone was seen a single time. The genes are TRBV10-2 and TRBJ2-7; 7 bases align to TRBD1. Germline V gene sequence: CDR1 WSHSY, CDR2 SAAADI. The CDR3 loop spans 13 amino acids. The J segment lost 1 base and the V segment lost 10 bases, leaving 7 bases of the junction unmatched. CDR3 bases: TGCGCCACCCGGGACAGATCTTCCTACGAGCAGTACTTC. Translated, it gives CATRDRSSYEQYF.

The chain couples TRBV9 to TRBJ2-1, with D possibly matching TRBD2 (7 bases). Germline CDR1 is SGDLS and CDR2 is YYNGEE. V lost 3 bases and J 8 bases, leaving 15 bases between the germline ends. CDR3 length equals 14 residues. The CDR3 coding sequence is TGTGCCAGCAGCGCTGCCTGGGGGGGGCATGAGCAGTTCTTC. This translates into CASSAAWGGHEQFF.

In nucleotides, the CDR3 is TGTGCCAGCAGCTTCTGGGGGGCGATCTACGAGCAGTACTTC. The encoded protein is CASSFWGAIYEQYF. This sequence joins TRBV5-4 and TRBJ2-7; D might be TRBD1 or TRBD2, each matching 6 bases. CDR1 is SGHNT, CDR2 YYREEE, per germline (reference sequence). Trimming pared 2 bases from V and 3 bases from J, leaving 12 bases between. This CDR3 is built from 14 residues.

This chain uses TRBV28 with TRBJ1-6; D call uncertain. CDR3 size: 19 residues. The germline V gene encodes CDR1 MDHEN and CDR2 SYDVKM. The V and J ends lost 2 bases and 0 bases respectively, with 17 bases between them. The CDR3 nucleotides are TGTGCCAGCAGTTTACGGAAGGACGTTTGGAGCTCCTATAATTCACCCCTCCACTTT. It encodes CASSLRKDVWSSYNSPLHF.

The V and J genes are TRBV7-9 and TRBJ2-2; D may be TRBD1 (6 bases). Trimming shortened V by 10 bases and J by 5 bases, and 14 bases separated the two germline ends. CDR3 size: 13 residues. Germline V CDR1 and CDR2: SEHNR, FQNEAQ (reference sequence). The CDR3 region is CANPDRRTGELFF. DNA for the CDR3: TGTGCCAACCCGGACAGACGAACCGGGGAGCTGTTTTTT.

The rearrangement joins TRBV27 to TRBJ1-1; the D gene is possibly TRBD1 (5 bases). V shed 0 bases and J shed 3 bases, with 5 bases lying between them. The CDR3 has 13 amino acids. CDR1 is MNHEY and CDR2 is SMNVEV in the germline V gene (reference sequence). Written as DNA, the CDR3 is TGTGCCAGCAGTTTATCCAGGGACACTGAAGCTTTCTTT. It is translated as CASSLSRDTEAFF.

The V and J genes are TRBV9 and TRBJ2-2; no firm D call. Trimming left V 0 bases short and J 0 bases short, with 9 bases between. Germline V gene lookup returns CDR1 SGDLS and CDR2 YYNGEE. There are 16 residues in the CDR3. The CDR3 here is CASSVGSNSNTGELFF. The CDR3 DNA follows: TGTGCCAGCAGCGTAGGCAGCAATTCGAACACCGGGGAGCTGTTTTTT.

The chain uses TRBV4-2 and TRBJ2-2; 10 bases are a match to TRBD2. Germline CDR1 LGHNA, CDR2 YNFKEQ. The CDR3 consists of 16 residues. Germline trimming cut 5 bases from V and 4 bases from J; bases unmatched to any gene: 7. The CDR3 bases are TGTGCCAGCAGCGTGGAGCGGGGGGGCTCCACCGGGGAGCTGTTTTTT. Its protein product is CASSVERGGSTGELFF.

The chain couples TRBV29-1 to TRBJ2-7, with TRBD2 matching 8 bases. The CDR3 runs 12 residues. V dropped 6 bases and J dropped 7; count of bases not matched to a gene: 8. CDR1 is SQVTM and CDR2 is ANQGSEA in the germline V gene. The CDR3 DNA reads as TGCAGCGTCCCACGCACGGGGGGGGAGCAGTACTTC. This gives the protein CSVPRTGGEQYF.

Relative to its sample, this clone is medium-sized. The DNA for the CDR3 is TGTGCCACCAGCAGAGACCGGACAGGGTGGAACTATGGCTACACCTTC. Protein sequence: CATSRDRTGWNYGYTF. V and J are TRBV15 and TRBJ1-2; 8 bases map to TRBD1. The junction had 5 bases not matched to a gene; V was cut back by 0 bases and J by 2 bases. The CDR3 extends over 16 amino acids. CDR1 is LNHNV, CDR2 YYDKDF, per germline (reference sequence). Looking up the rest from reference TRBV15 and TRBJ1-2 gives the full variable domain: DAMVIQNPRYQVTQFGKPVTLSCSQTLNHNVMYWYQQKSSQAPKLLFHYYDKDFNNEADTPDNFQSRRPNTSFCFLDIRSPGLGDTAMYLCATSRDRTGWNYGYTFGSGTRLTVV.

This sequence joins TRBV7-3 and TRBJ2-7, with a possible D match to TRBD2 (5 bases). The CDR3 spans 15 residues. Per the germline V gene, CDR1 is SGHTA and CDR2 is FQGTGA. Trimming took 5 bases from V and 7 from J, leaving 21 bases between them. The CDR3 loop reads CASSQGLSSRDEQYF. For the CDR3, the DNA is TGTGCCAGCAGCCAAGGTCTCTCCTCCCGGGATGAGCAGTACTTC.

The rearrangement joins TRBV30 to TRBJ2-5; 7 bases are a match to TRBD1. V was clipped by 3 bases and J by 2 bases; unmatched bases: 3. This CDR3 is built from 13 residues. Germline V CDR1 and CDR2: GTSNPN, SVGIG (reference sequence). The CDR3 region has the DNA TGTGCCTGGAGCGAGACAGGGCAAGAGACCCAGTACTTC. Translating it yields CAWSETGQETQYF.

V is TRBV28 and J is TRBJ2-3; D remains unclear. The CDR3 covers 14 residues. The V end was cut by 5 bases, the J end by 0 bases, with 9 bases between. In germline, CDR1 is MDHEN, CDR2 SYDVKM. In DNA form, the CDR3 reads TGTGCCAGCAGTATAGGGCAAAGCACAGATACGCAGTATTTT. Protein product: CASSIGQSTDTQYF.